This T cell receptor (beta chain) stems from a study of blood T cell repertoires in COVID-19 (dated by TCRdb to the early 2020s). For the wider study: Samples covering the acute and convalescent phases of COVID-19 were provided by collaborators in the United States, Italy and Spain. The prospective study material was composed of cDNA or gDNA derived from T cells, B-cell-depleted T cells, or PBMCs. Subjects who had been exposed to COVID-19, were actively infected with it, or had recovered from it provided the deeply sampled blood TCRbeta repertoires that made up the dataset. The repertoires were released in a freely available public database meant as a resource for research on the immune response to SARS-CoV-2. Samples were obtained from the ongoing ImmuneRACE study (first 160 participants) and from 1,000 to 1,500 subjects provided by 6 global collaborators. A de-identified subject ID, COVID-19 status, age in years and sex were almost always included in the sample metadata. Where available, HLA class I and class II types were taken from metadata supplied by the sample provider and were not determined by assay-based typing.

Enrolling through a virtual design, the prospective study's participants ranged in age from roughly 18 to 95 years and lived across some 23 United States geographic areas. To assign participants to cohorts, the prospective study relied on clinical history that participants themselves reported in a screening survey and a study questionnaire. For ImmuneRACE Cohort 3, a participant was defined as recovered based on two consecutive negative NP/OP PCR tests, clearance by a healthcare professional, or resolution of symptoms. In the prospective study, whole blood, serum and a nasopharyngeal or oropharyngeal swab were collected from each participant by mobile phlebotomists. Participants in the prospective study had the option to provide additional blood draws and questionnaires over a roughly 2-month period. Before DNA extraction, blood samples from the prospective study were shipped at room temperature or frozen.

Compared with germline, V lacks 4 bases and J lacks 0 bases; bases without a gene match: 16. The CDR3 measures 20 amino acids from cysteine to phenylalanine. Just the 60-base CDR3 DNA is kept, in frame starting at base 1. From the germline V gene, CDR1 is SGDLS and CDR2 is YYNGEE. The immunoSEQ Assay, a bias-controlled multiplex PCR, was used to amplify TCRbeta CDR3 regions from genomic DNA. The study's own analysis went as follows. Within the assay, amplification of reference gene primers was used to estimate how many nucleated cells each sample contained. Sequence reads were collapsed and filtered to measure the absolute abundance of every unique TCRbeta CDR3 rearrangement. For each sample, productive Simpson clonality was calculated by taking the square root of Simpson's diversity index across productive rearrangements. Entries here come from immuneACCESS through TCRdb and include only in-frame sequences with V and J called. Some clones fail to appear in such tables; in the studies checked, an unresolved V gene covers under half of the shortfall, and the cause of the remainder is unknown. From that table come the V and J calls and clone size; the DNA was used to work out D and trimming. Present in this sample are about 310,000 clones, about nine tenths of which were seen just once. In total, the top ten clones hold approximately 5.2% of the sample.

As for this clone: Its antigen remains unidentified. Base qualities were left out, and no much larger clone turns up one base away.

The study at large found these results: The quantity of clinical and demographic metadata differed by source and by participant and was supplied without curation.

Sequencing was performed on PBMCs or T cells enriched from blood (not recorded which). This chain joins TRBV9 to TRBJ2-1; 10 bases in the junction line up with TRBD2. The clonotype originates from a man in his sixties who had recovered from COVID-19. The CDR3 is CASSLSAGGLLPSSYNEQFF. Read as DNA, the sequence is TGTGCCAGCAGCCTATCAGCGGGAGGGCTTCTACCGAGCTCCTACAATGAGCAGTTCTTC.